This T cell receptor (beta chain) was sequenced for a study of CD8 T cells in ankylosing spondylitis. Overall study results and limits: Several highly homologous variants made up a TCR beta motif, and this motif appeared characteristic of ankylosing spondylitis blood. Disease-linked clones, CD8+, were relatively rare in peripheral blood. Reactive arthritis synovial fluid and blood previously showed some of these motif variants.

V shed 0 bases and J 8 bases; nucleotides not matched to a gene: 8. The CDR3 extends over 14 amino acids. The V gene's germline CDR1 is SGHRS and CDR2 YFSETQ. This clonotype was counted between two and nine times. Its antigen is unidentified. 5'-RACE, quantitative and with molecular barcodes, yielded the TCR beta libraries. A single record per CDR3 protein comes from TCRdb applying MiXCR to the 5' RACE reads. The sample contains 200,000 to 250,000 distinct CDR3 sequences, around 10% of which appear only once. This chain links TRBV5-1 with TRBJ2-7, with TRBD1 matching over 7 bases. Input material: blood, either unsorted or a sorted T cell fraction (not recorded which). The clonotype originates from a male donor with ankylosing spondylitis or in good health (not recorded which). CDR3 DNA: TGCGCCAGCAGCTTGGAACAGGGGTTTTACAAGCAGTACTTC. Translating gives CASSLEQGFYKQYF.